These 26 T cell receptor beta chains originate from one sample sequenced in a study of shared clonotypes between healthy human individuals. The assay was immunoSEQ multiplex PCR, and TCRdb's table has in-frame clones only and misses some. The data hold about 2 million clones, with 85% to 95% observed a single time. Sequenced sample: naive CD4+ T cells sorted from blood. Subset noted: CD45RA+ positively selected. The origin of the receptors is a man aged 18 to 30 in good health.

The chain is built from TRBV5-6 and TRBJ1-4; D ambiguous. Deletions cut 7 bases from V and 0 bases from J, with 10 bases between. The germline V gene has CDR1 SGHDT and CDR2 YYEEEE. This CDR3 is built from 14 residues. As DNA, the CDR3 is TGTGCCAGCCGCCAGTTTGCAACTAATGAAAAACTGTTTTTT. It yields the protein CASRQFATNEKLFF.

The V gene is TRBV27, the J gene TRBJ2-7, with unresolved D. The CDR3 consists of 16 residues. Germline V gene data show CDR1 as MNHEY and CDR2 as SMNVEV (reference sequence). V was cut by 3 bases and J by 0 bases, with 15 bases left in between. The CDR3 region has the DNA TGTGCCAGCAGTTTCTCCTCAACATCAAGCTCCTACGAGCAGTACTTC. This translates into CASSFSSTSSSYEQYF.

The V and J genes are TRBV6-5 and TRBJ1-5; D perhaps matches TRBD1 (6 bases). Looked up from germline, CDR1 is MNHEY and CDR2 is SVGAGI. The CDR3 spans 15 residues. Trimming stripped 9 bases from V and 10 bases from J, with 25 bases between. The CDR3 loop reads CASSQGGGRESPQHF. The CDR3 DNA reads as TGTGCCAGTTCACAGGGAGGGGGTAGGGAATCTCCCCAGCATTTT.

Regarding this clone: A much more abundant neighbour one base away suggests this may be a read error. CDR3 sequence (DNA): TGTGCCAGCAGAAGGGAAGGGATCTATGGCTACACCTTC. This gives the protein CASRREGIYGYTF. V gene TRBV28 combines with J gene TRBJ1-2; D not certain. The CDR3 extends over 13 amino acids. Germline CDR1 is MDHEN and CDR2 is SYDVKM. Trimming took 6 bases from V and 4 from J, leaving 12 bases between them.

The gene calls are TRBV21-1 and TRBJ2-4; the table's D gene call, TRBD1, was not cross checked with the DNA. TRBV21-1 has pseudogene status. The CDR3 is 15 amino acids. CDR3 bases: TGTGCCAGCAGCAAGAAATTCTGGCAGGGAAACATTCAGTACTTC. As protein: CASSKKFWQGNIQYF.

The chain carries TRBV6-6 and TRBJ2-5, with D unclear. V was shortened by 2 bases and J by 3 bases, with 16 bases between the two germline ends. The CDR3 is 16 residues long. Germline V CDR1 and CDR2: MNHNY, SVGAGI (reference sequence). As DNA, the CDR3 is TGTGCCAGCAGTTACGTCCAATCCGAATCAGAAGAGACCCAGTACTTC. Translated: CASSYVQSESEETQYF.

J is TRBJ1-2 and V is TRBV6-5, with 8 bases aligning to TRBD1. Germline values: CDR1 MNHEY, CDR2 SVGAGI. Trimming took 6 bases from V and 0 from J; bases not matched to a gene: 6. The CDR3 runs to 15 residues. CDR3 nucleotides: TGTGCCAGCAGCCCGGGACAGGCCGCTAACTATGGCTACACCTTC. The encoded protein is CASSPGQAANYGYTF.

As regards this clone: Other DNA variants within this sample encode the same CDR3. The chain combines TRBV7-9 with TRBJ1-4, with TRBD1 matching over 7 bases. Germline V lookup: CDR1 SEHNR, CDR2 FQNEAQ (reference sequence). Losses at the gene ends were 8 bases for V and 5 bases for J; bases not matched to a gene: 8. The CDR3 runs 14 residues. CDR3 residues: CASSSGTVNEKLFF. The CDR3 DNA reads TGTGCCAGCTCTTCCGGGACAGTGAATGAAAAACTGTTTTTT.

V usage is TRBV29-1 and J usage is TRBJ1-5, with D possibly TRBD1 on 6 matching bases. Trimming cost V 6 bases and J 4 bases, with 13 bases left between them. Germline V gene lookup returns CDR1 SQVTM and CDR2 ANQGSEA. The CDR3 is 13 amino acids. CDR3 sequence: CSVQQGPNQPQHF. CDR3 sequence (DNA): TGCAGCGTACAACAGGGACCGAATCAGCCCCAGCATTTT.

DNA for the CDR3: TGTGCCAGCAGCTTAGCCACGCCTGGGACAGGGCTTAATGAAAAACTGTTTTTT. Encoded protein: CASSLATPGTGLNEKLFF. The V call is TRBV11-2, the J call TRBJ1-4, with TRBD1 matching over 9 bases. The J segment lost 4 bases and the V segment lost 1 base, leaving 10 bases of the junction unmatched. The CDR3 covers 18 residues. Germline CDR1 is SGHAT and CDR2 is FQNNGV.

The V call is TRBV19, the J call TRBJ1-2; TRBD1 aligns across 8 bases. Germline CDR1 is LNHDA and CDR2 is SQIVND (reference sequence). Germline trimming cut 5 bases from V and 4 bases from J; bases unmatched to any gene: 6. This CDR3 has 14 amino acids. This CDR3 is CASSFPGTGYGYTF. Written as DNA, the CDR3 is TGTGCCAGTAGTTTCCCTGGGACAGGCTATGGCTACACCTTC.

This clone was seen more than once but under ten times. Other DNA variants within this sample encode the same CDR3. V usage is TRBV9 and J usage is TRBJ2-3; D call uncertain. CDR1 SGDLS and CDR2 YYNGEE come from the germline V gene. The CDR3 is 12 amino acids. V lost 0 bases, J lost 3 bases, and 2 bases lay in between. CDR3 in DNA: TGTGCCAGCAGCGTAGAGACAGATACGCAGTATTTT. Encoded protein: CASSVETDTQYF.

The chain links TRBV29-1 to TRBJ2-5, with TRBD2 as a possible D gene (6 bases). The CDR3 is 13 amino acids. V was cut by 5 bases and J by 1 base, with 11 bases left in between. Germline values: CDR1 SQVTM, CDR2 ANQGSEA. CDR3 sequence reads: CSVRRDLQETQYF. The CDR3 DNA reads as TGCAGCGTTCGGAGGGACCTCCAAGAGACCCAGTACTTC.

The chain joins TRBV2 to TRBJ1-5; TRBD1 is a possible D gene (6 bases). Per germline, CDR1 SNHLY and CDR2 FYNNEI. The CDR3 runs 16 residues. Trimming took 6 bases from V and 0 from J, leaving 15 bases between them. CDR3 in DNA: TGTGCCAGCAGGGCAAACAGGGTTGATAGCAATCAGCCCCAGCATTTT. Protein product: CASRANRVDSNQPQHF.

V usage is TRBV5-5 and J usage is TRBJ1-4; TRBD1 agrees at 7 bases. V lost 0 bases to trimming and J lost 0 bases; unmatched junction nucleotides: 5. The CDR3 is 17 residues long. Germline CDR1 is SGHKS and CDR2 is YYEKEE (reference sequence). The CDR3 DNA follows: TGTGCCAGCAGCTTGGACAGGGGTGGAGCAACTAATGAAAAACTGTTTTTT. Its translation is CASSLDRGGATNEKLFF.

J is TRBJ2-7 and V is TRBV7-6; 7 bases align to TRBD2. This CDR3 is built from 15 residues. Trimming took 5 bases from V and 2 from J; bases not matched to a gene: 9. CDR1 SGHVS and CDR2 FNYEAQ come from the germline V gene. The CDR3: CASSPRLALAYEQYF. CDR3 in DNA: TGTGCCAGCAGCCCAAGACTAGCCCTCGCCTACGAGCAGTACTTC. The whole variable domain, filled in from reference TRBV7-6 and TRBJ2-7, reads GAGVSQSPRYKVTKRGQDVALRCDPISGHVSLYWYRQALGQGPEFLTYFNYEAQQDKSGLPNDRFSAERPEGSISTLTIQRTEQRDSAMYRCASSPRLALAYEQYFGPGTRLTVT.

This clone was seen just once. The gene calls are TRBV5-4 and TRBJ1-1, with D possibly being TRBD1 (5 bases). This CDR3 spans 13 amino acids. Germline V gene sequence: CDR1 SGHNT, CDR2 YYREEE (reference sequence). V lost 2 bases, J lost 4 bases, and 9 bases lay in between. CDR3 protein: CASSFGHFTEAFF. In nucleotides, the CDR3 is TGTGCCAGCAGCTTCGGACACTTCACTGAAGCTTTCTTT. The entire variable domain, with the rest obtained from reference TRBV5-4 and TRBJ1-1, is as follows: ETGVTQSPTHLIKTRGQQVTLRCSSQSGHNTVSWYQQALGQGPQFIFQYYREEENGRGNFPPRFSGLQFPNYSSELNVNALELDDSALYLCASSFGHFTEAFFGQGTRLTVV.

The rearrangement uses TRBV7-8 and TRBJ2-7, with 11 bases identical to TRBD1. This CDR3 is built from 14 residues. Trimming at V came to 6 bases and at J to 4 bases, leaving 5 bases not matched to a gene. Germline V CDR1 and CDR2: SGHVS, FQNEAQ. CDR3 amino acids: CASSRGQGVYEQYF. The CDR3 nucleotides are TGTGCCAGCAGTCGGGGACAGGGGGTTTACGAGCAGTACTTC.

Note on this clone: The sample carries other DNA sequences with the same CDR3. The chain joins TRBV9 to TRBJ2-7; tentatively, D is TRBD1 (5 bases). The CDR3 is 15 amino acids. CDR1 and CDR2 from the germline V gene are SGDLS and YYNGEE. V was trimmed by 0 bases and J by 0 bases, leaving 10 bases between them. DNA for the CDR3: TGTGCCAGCAGCGTAGAGGCAGGGTCCTCCTACGAGCAGTACTTC. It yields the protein CASSVEAGSSYEQYF.

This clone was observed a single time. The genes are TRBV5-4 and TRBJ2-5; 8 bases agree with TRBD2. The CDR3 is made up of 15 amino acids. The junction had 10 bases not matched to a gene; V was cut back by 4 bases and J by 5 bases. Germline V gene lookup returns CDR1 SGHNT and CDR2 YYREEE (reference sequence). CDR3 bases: TGTGCCAGCAGCGCCACAGCGGGAGTAAGTGAGACCCAGTACTTC. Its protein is CASSATAGVSETQYF.

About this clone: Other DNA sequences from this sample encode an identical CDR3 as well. This CDR3 reads CASSWGLAGQETQYF. DNA for the CDR3: TGTGCCAGCAGTTGGGGACTAGCGGGGCAAGAGACCCAGTACTTC. V usage is TRBV7-2 and J usage is TRBJ2-5, with 13 bases that match TRBD2. CDR1 is SGHTA and CDR2 is FQGNSA in the germline V gene. The length of the CDR3 is 15 residues. The junction had 3 bases not matched to a gene; V was cut back by 6 bases and J by 2 bases.

CDR3 sequence: CASSLTSGNNEQFF. DNA for the CDR3: TGTGCCAGCAGCTTGACTAGCGGAAACAATGAGCAGTTCTTC. The chain joins TRBV7-6 to TRBJ2-1, with 9 bases that match TRBD2. V lost 3 bases to trimming and J lost 5 bases; unmatched junction nucleotides: 2. The CDR3 is made up of 14 amino acids. The germline CDR1 and CDR2 sequences are SGHVS and FNYEAQ.

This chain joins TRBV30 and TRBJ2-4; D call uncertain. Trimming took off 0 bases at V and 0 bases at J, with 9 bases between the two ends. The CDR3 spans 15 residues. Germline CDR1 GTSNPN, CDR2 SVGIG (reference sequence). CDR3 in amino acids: CAWSVEGLAKNIQYF. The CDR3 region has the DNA TGTGCCTGGAGTGTCGAAGGTCTAGCCAAAAACATTCAGTACTTC.

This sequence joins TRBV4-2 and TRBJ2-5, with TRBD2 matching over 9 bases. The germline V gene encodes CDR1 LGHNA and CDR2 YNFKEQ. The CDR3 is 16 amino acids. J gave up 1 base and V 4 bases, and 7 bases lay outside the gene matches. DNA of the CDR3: TGTGCCAGCAGCCTATCGGGCGGGGGGGCCCAAGAGACCCAGTACTTC. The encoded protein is CASSLSGGGAQETQYF.

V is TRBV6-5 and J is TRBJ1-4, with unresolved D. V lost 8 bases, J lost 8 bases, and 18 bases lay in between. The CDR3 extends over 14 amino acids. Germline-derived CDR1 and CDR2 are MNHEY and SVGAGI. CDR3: CASGWAPLVEKLFF. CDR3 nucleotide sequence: TGTGCCAGCGGCTGGGCACCTTTAGTGGAAAAACTGTTTTTT.

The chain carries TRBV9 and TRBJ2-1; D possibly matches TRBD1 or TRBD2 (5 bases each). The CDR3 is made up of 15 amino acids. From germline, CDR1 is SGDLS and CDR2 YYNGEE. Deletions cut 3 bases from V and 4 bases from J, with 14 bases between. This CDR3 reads CASSGRDPLYNEQFF. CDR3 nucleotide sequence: TGTGCCAGCAGCGGCCGGGACCCCCTTTACAATGAGCAGTTCTTC.